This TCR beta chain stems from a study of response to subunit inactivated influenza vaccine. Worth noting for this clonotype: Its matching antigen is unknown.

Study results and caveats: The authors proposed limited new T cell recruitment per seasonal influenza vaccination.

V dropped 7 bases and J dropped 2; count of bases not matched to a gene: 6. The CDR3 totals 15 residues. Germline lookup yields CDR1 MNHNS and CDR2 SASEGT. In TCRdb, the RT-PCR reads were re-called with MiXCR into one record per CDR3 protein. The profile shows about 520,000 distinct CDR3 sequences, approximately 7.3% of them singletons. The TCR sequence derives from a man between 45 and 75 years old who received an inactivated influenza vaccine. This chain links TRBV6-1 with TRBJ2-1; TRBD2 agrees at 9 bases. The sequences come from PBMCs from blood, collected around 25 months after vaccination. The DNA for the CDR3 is TGTGCCAGCACGAAGCGGGGGGTCCCCTACAATGAGCAGTTCTTC. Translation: CASTKRGVPYNEQFF.